This is a list of T cell receptor beta chains from one sample in a study of blood T cells in healthy people across ages. TCRdb re-called the 5' RACE reads through MiXCR, storing one row per CDR3 protein. The profile shows 500,000 to 700,000 distinct CDR3 sequences, under 30% of them singletons. What was sequenced was blood. These receptors came from a woman of 80 years or more in good health. Each CDR3 is given with its conserved first and last residue.

TRBV10-3	TRBJ2-7	CAIRVDRADEQYF
TRBV28	TRBJ2-7	CASSPPLGGRHEQYF
TRBV5-1	TRBJ1-2	CASNKQGAGGYTF
TRBV9	TRBJ2-5	CASSVGGGGETQYF
TRBV30	TRBJ2-2	CAWRKQGTGELFF
TRBV5-8	TRBJ2-3	CASSLGSAGGPTDTQYF
TRBV29-1	TRBJ2-7	CSVEASLAGGRYEQYF
TRBV7-3	TRBJ1-1	CASGTRRGGITEAFF
TRBV27	TRBJ1-2	CASSRADRVAISNGYTF
TRBV7-2	TRBJ1-1	CASSLAGALNTEAFF
TRBV28	TRBJ1-2	CASSERDDGYTF
TRBV7-2	TRBJ2-4	CASSPRTGRDIQYF
TRBV7-9	TRBJ1-4	CASSLDGDSYNEKLFF
TRBV5-1	TRBJ1-1	CASSTQGKNMNTEAFF
TRBV12-5	TRBJ2-1	CASGLGMNEQFF
TRBV28	TRBJ2-7	CASSQNRGGEQYF
TRBV20-1	TRBJ2-3	CSATAGVSTDTQYF
TRBV20-1	TRBJ1-1	CSASPANEAFF
TRBV6-6	TRBJ1-6	CASRPRREPLHF
TRBV9	TRBJ2-1	CASSVGSGSGEQFF
TRBV30	TRBJ2-5	CAWSPRQGWRETQYF
TRBV5-5	TRBJ2-4	CASSTTGGGYGQYF
TRBV6-2/TRBV6-3	TRBJ2-2	CASSYSGLAGQSPANTGELFF
TRBV28	TRBJ1-4	CASSEQGRVVEKLFF
TRBV20-1	TRBJ1-1	CSGFRAWGGTEAFF
TRBV7-3	TRBJ1-1	CASSRTGETEAFF
TRBV7-3	TRBJ2-7	CASSIEGGYEQYF
TRBV29-1	TRBJ2-5	CSVEGTDLQETQYF
TRBV4-2	TRBJ2-3	CASSQELAIAQSTDTQYF
TRBV11-2	TRBJ2-7	CASSLMTGREQYF
TRBV7-2	TRBJ2-3	CASSLDNRRAGGVADTQYF
TRBV24-1	TRBJ2-5	CATSDLYKGLETQYF
TRBV3-1	TRBJ2-3	CASSQVAGATMGTQYF
TRBV20-1	TRBJ1-4	CSASRDSPNEKLFF
TRBV7-9	TRBJ2-6	CASSSDRDLFSGANVLTF
TRBV15	TRBJ1-2	CATSPGTGLYGYTF
TRBV9	TRBJ1-2	CASSEGQGVNYGYTF
TRBV6-1	TRBJ1-5	CASSFDRGSNQPQHF
TRBV9	TRBJ1-2	CASSVGIAGIVEANYGYTF
TRBV4-1	NA	CASSQEGGLVYEQYF
TRBV5-1	TRBJ2-1	CASSPRTSGGENNNEQFF
TRBV25-1	TRBJ2-7	CASSDPTSVLYEQYF
TRBV15	TRBJ2-7	CATSSQGHEQYF
TRBV6-2/TRBV6-3	NA	CASSRTGTRSYNEQYF
TRBV6-2/TRBV6-3	TRBJ1-1	CASSLASTEAFF